One sample yielded the 4 T cell receptor beta chains listed below, sequenced in a study of blood T cells in healthy people across ages. Then a second PCR, running about 7 to 11 cycles, was carried out with a sample-barcoded 5' primer and a J-beta primer mix. Via MiXCR, TCRdb re-called the 5' RACE reads, giving one row per CDR3 protein. Among some 1.5 million distinct CDR3 sequences listed, 28% were seen once. The specimen sequenced was blood. All receptors derive from a woman in her thirties in good health.

V and J are TRBV14 and TRBJ2-7; 16 bases are shared with TRBD2. V was pared by 4 bases and J by 0 bases, with 3 bases of the junction left unmatched. The CDR3 sequence is 17 residues long. CDR1 is SGHDN and CDR2 is FVKESK in the germline V gene. In nucleotides, the CDR3 is TGTGCCAGCAGCCGGGGACTAGCGGGAGGGAGCTCCTACGAGCAGTACTTC. It translates to CASSRGLAGGSSYEQYF.

There are many counts of this clonotype. The chain links TRBV20-1 to TRBJ1-1, with D tentatively TRBD1 (6 bases). V lost 7 bases and J lost 4, with 16 bases in between. CDR1 and CDR2 from the germline V gene are DFQATT and SNEGSKA (reference sequence). This CDR3 contains 13 residues. In DNA form, the CDR3 reads TGCAGTGTTGAGGCAGGGGCGATCACTGAAGCTTTCTTT. As protein: CSVEAGAITEAFF.

The V gene is TRBV27, the J gene TRBJ2-2, with TRBD1 matching over 8 bases. Looked up from germline, CDR1 is MNHEY and CDR2 is SMNVEV (reference sequence). This CDR3 comprises 16 residues. Trimming removed 6 bases from V and 1 base from J; junction bases left unmatched: 7. The CDR3 DNA is TGTGCCAGCAGCCTATACGGGACAGGGAACACCGGGGAGCTGTTTTTT. Encoded protein: CASSLYGTGNTGELFF.

The chain couples TRBV25-1 to TRBJ2-3, with TRBD2 identical over 11 bases. Germline CDR1 and CDR2: MGHDK and SYGVNS. The trim removed 0 bases at V and 5 bases at J, leaving 7 bases unmatched. The CDR3 totals 17 residues. The CDR3 nucleotides are TGTGCCAGCAGTGAATATATCACTAGCGGGAGAGGAGATACGCAGTATTTT. It translates to CASSEYITSGRGDTQYF.